The present entry profiles one T cell receptor (beta chain) with its context. This clone was seen a handful of times. The clone's antigen remains unknown. Germline and junction disagree at one end, which may indicate a read error. At the DNA level, this CDR3 is encoded by other sequences in the same sample as well. The library was prepared using the immunoSEQ multiplex PCR assay. For the multiplex PCR, a mixture combining 60 forward primers for TCR Vbeta segments and 13 reverse primers for TCR Jbeta segments was used. A multiplex PCR assay on genomic DNA amplified the CDR3 region of rearranged TCR beta genes. The Illumina HiSeq System was used to sequence the amplified TCR beta libraries as 87-base-pair reads. On the authors' methods: In a later analysis, tens of millions of unique TCR beta chains were counted across the 650 to 700 repertoires, and about 10 million of these chains were shared by at least two donors. Raw reads were error-corrected and collapsed into unique sequences by a nearest-neighbor algorithm in which closely related sequences were merged to remove PCR and sequencing errors. Alignment of CDR3 sequences to IMGT reference sequences was used to assign V, D and J gene segments. For a sequence to be retained, a match of at least six nucleotides to both a V gene segment and a J gene segment was required. Rearrangements were called productive when the CDR3 lacked stop codons and stayed in frame with V and J; all others were non-productive. CDR3 was defined by IMGT convention, running from the second conserved V-encoded cysteine to the conserved J-encoded phenylalanine. The earlier analysis of 500 to 600 of the donors excluded sequences that lacked an unambiguous match to a single V gene segment. In an earlier analysis of 587 of the donors, V segments were called functional above 56.7% productive rearrangements and were called segregating when the between-donor standard deviation exceeded 5%. A statistical classification framework was built for diagnosing cytomegalovirus status from the catalog of TCR beta chain sequences. In a later analysis, V and J genes were assigned by comparing TCR nucleotide sequences against IMGT/GENE-DB human TR gene sequences. Using the TCRdist pipeline, a later analysis assigned CDR3 sequences along with most-parsimonious VDJ recombination scenarios. In a later analysis, each TCR beta chain was defined by its CDR3 amino acid sequence together with its V-gene family, and reads lacking a unique V-gene family were excluded. In a later analysis, approximately 640 highly shared, low-generation-probability nucleotide sequences were removed to address suspected cross-contamination and a sequencing artifact. In a later analysis, a clonal expansion index for each public chain was calculated from normalized within-repertoire ranks of inferred template counts. A later analysis computed generation probabilities with a VDJ recombination model fitted to out-of-frame rearrangements, and checked the results against IGoR. Hypergeometric tests were used in a later analysis to score TCR-TCR, TCR-HLA and TCR-CMV co-occurrence, with a repertoire-size bias correction applied to the TCR pairs. A later analysis estimated false discovery rates by permuting HLA or CMV assignments 20 times. In a later analysis, co-occurring TCRs were grouped using DBSCAN, and TCRdist sequence similarity was added for clustering within HLA-allele-positive subsets. Repertoires with fewer than 30,000 or more than 120,000 public chains were left out of co-occurrence clustering, as were a handful of repertoires with anomalous nucleotide sharing. Here the immuneACCESS table is served through TCRdb, limited to in-frame sequences with V and J called. Missing clones are a known gap in these copies; in checked studies unresolved V genes cover under half, and the rest lacks a known reason. The V and J calls and clone size come from that table; D and trimming were worked out from the DNA. Recorded for this sample are 100,000 to 150,000 clones; 10% of them occurred a single time. Just over 4.5% of the sample lies in the top ten.

The CDR3 runs 15 residues from the cysteine to the phenylalanine. Just the 45-base CDR3 DNA is kept, in frame starting at base 1. Reading the germline V gene gives CDR1 SGHDT and CDR2 YYEEEE. In total, just over 650 healthy bone marrow donors made up the cohort. All cohort members were sampled while nominally healthy, although unrecorded immune exposures were likely present. The donor tested CMV seropositive, placing the donor among the approximately 310 seropositive members of the cohort. Each donor provided a peripheral blood sample, and peripheral blood mononuclear cells were used for TCR beta sequencing. Genomic DNA was extracted from the blood cell samples with the Qiagen DNeasy Blood Extraction Kit. The data derive from a study of cytomegalovirus exposure and HLA in healthy donors (dated by TCRdb to about 2017). With regard to the full study: An earlier analysis of 550 to 700 of the donors reported roughly 300 Gb of sequence data and 120 million or so unique TCR beta sequences from some 180 million T cells. Roughly 300 gigabases of sequencing data and approximately 91 million unique TCR sequences made up an early release that covered approximately 700 HLA-typed donors. Of the 398 genotyped donors, 65% to 90% fell in the genetic ancestry cluster associated with self-reported Caucasian donors. The aim of the study was to test whether cataloging public T cell receptors could identify signatures of past pathogen exposure. Using immunosequencing, the study profiled T cell repertoires from 666 subjects and related those repertoires to cytomegalovirus serostatus. Besides the first cohort of 666 subjects, a separate validation cohort made up of around 120 different subjects was used. To predict cytomegalovirus infection status, the study brought together high-throughput TCR immunosequencing, statistical association of individual TCRs with disease status, and machine learning. In a later analysis, previously published TCR beta repertoires from several hundred donors were re-analyzed and high-resolution HLA genotyping was added so that TCR occurrence patterns could be studied. Rather than using new phenotypic data, the later analysis identified candidate immune exposures from TCR beta sequences and from how often those sequences occurred across donors. An earlier analysis of several hundred of the donors used high-throughput TCR beta sequencing to judge whether each TCR beta V gene segment behaved as functional or pseudogenic. Donor age, sex, ethnicity and CMV serostatus were compiled alongside the repertoire data. In a later genetic analysis, genome-wide SNP genotypes for 398 of the 666 donors were used, and that subset was treated as a discovery cohort. Every discovery cohort repertoire had been produced on one sequencing platform. Class I and class II HLA loci were covered by the typing at four-digit resolution. Typing coverage differed by locus: A, B, C, DRB1 and DQB1 were typed in about 629-630 donors, DQA1 in roughly 510, DPA1 in some 570, and DPB1 in 450 to 480. Four to six DR-DQ haplotypes were handled as single units for association and clustering because linkage in the cohort was strong. Among about 370 genotyped donors of the cohort, an average of around 250,000 unique TCR beta nucleotide sequences was sequenced per donor, of which roughly 18% were non-productive. Overall study results and their limits: In a later genetic analysis, fewer N-insertions in productive TCRs were reported among donors in an Asian-associated ancestry cluster than the roughly 670-donor mean. Cytomegalovirus status was reported to be diagnosed by the classifier with high specificity and sensitivity in both the original and validation cohorts. A few of the identified cytomegalovirus-associated TCR beta chains were confirmed in vitro to be specific for cytomegalovirus antigens. In a later genetic analysis, a missense DCLRE1C variant was associated with V-gene and J-gene trimming of TCR beta chains, and the association was replicated in an independent cohort. Across donors, most TCR sequences were observed very rarely, whereas some public TCRs were present in many individuals. In a later analysis, TCR association rates were found to vary across HLA loci, with the most associated TCRs seen for DRB1 alleles and the fewest for HLA-C alleles. Correlated functional status among segregating V segments might reflect linkage disequilibrium, but an unknown experimental factor could not be ruled out. In the study, roughly 160 TCR beta chains were listed as associated with cytomegalovirus. For the cohort, immune exposure information was limited to CMV serostatus. When HLA alleles, especially DR and DQ, strongly co-occurred, TCR associations were difficult to assign to individual alleles. This cohort had only TCR beta chains sequenced, and the lack of alpha or paired-chain data limited which features could be detected. In an earlier analysis of around 600 of the donors, most TCR beta V segments appeared in productive rearrangements about 87% or about 30% of the time, broadly matching IMGT annotations. In a later analysis, around 17,000 TCR beta sequences were associated with specific HLA alleles at a false discovery rate of 0.05. Because the 87-base-pair reads could not distinguish some IMGT-functional V segments, including TRBV6-2 and TRBV6-3, those segments were excluded. A later analysis reported that several top co-occurrence clusters appeared linked to parvovirus B19, influenza, CMV and Epstein-Barr virus. Presence/absence analyses assumed roughly uniform sequencing depth across donors, an assumption that may not hold. Approximately 18 rarely observed V segments, including chromosome 9 orphons, were excluded from the earlier analysis of a few hundred of the donors because counts were too low. In a later analysis, HLA-associated TCR beta chains were found to be more clonally expanded and to have lower generation probabilities than equally common non-associated chains. The sequencing pipeline was judged likely to have produced a cluster of highly shared sequence variants as a technical artifact. HLA typing was unavailable for some donors at each locus, so association tests used only the typed subset. A further reported finding was that TCR beta sequences accurately predicted the HLA-A and HLA-B alleles for most subjects in the first cohort. According to a later analysis, most CMV-associated TCR beta chains appeared to be HLA-restricted, and the HLA associations seemed to be driven largely by CMV exposure. The authors suggested that the approach could potentially be extended to other disease states and immunological phenotypes.

Sequenced sample: PBMCs. The chain is assembled from TRBV5-6 and TRBJ1-1; TRBD1 is possibly the D segment (6 matching bases). The clonotype comes from a woman younger than 30 in good health and CMV-seropositive. The CDR3 protein is CASIITQGPSTEAFF. In nucleotides, the sequence is TGTGCCAGCATCATCACCCAGGGGCCCAGCACTGAAGCTTTCTTC.